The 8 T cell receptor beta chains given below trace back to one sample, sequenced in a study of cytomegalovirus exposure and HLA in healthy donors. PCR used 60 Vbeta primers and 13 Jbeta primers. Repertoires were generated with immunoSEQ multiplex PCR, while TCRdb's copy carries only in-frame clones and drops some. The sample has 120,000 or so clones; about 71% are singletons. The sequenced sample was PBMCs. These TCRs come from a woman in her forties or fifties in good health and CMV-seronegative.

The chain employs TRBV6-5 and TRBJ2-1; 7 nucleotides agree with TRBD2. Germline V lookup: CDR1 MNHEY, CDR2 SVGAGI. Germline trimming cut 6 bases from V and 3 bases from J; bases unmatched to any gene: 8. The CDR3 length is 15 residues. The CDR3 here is CASRHLADDYNEQFF. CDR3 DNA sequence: TGTGCCAGCAGACACCTAGCGGACGACTACAATGAGCAGTTCTTC.

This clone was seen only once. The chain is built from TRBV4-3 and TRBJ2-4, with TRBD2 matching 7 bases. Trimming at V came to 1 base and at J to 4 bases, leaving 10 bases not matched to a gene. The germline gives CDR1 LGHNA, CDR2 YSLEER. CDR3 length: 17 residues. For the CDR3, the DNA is TGCGCCAGCAGCCAAGGACTAGAAGGCGGGAGAAAAAACATTCAGTACTTC. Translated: CASSQGLEGGRKNIQYF.

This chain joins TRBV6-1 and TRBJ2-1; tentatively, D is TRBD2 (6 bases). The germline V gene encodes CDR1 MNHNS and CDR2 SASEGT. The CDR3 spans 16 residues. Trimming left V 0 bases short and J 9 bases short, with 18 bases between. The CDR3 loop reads CASSEAGGGRDLEQFF. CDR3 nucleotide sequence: TGTGCCAGCAGTGAAGCGGGGGGTGGCCGGGATCTTGAGCAGTTCTTC.

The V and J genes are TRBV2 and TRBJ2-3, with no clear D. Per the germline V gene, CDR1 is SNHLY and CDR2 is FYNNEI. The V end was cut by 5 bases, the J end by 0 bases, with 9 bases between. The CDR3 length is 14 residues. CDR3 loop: CASSLVGSTDTQYF. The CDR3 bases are TGTGCCAGCAGTCTCGTGGGCAGCACAGATACGCAGTATTTT.

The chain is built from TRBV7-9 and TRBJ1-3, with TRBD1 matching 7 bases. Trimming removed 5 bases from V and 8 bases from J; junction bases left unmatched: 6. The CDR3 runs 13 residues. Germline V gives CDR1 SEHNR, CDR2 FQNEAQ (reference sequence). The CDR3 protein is CASSPRGPDTIYF. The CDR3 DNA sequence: TGTGCCAGCAGCCCGAGGGGGCCGGACACCATATATTTT. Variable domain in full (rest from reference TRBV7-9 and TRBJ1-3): DTGVSQNPRHKITKRGQNVTFRCDPISEHNRLYWYRQTLGQGPEFLTYFQNEAQLEKSRLLSDRFSAERPKGSFSTLEIQRTEQGDSAMYLCASSPRGPDTIYFGEGSWLTVV.

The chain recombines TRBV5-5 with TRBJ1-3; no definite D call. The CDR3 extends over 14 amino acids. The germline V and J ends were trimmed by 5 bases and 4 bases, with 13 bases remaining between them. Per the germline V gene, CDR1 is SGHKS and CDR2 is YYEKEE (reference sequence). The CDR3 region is CASRPGGGGNTIYF. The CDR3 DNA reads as TGTGCCAGCAGGCCCGGTGGCGGAGGAAACACCATATATTTT. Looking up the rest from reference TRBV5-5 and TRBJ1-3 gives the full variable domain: DAGVTQSPTHLIKTRGQQVTLRCSPISGHKSVSWYQQVLGQGPQFIFQYYEKEERGRGNFPDRFSARQFPNYSSELNVNALLLGDSALYLCASRPGGGGNTIYFGEGSWLTVV.

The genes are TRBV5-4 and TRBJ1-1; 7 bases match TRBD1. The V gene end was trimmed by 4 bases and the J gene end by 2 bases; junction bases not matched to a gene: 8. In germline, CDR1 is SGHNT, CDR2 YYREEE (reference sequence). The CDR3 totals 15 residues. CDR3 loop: CASSPRTGGNTEAFF. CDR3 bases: TGTGCCAGCAGCCCCCGGACAGGAGGAAACACTGAAGCTTTCTTT.

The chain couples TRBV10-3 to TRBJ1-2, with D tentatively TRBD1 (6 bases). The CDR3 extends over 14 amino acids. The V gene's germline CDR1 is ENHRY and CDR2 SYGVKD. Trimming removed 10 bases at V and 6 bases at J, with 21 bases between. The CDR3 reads CASGIRGGLDGYTF. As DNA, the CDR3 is TGTGCCAGTGGGATTCGGGGGGGGCTGGATGGCTACACCTTC.